The clone carrying this TCR beta chain was seen at least ten times. Trimming removed 1 base at V and 6 bases at J, with 18 bases between. Germline V gene lookup returns CDR1 LGHNA and CDR2 YNFKEQ. The CDR3 is 17 amino acids. One entry per CDR3 protein, called by TCRdb with MiXCR from the 5' RACE reads. The data contain just under 65,000 distinct CDR3 sequences, 20% to 25% of them singletons. J is TRBJ1-4 and V is TRBV4-2; TRBD1 might be the D (5 bases). This clonotype was sampled from a female donor with breast cancer. The source material was memory CD4+ T cells sorted from a lymph node. Subset: memory CD4+ T cells, CD4+CD45RO+CD25-. CDR3 protein: CASSQGTAGQGDEKLFF. CDR3 coding DNA: TGTGCCAGCAGCCAAGGGACCGCAGGGCAAGGAGATGAAAAACTGTTTTTT.